Below are 14 T cell receptor beta chains sequenced from a single sample in a study of CD8+ T cells in alopecia areata. Noted treatment: oral pan-JAK inhibitor, 5-10 mg twice daily. Isolated RNA was reverse transcribed into cDNA used as the sequencing template. Assay used: immunoSEQ multiplex PCR; TCRdb lists only in-frame clones, some missing. The profile shows over 80,000 clones, roughly 40% of them singletons. The sample in question was CD8+ T cells sorted from blood, obtained at week 24, from a patient treated with tofacitinib. These receptors were collected from a human donor with alopecia areata.

The chain recombines TRBV7-9 with TRBJ2-1, with 10 bases identical to TRBD2. This CDR3 region has 14 residues. Trimming cost V 4 bases and J 10 bases; bases outside gene matches: 7. Germline V gene sequence: CDR1 SEHNR, CDR2 FQNEAQ (reference sequence). DNA for the CDR3: TGTGCCAGCAGCTCGCTCCTAGCGGGAGCCGAGCAGTTCTTC. Amino acid sequence: CASSSLLAGAEQFF.

The chain carries TRBV7-9 and TRBJ2-7, with D uncertain. Trimming removed 5 bases from V and 0 bases from J, with 11 bases in between. The germline V gene has CDR1 SEHNR and CDR2 FQNEAQ (reference sequence). This CDR3 spans 14 amino acids. CDR3 sequence reads: CASSIDQSSYEQYF. DNA of the CDR3: TGTGCCAGCAGCATCGACCAAAGCTCCTACGAGCAGTACTTC.

The V gene is TRBV4-2, the J gene TRBJ2-2; the match to TRBD2 covers 9 bases. The CDR3 is 17 amino acids. CDR1 is LGHNA and CDR2 is YNFKEQ in the germline V gene. V trimming: 5 bases; J trimming: 1 base; junction bases outside the gene matches: 8. The CDR3 here is CASSAETSGMNTGELFF. The CDR3 bases are TGTGCCAGCAGCGCAGAGACTAGCGGTATGAACACCGGGGAGCTGTTTTTT.

Here the CDR3 reads CASSLVSAGQETQYF. DNA of the CDR3: TGTGCCAGCAGCTTAGTTTCGGCGGGACAAGAGACCCAGTACTTC. The chain couples TRBV11-2 to TRBJ2-5; D is perhaps TRBD2 (6 bases). Trimming removed 1 base from V and 2 bases from J, with 11 bases in between. CDR3 length equals 15 residues. Looked up from germline, CDR1 is SGHAT and CDR2 is FQNNGV.

This clone was seen just once. The chain carries TRBV9 and TRBJ1-5, with a weak D call TRBD1 (6 bases). The CDR3 is made up of 13 amino acids. Trimming took 3 bases from V and 7 from J, leaving 11 bases between them. Germline values: CDR1 SGDLS, CDR2 YYNGEE. CDR3 residues: CASSDGTTQPQHF. CDR3 in DNA: TGTGCCAGCAGCGACGGGACAACCCAGCCCCAGCATTTT.

The rearrangement joins TRBV29-1 to TRBJ2-2; D remains ambiguous. The ends were cut back, 5 bases at V and 4 bases at J, with 8 bases in the middle. There are 12 residues in the CDR3. Germline V lookup: CDR1 SQVTM, CDR2 ANQGSEA. This chain's CDR3 is CSVPDGTGELFF. The CDR3 DNA sequence: TGCAGCGTTCCCGACGGCACCGGGGAGCTGTTTTTT.

This clone occurred a few times. This chain uses TRBV6-5 with TRBJ1-2, with D uncertain. This CDR3 has 14 amino acids. Germline V CDR1 and CDR2: MNHEY, SVGAGI. V was cut by 0 bases and J by 3 bases, with 8 bases left in between. The CDR3: CASSYSGPYYGYTF. The CDR3 coding sequence is TGTGCCAGCAGTTACTCGGGTCCCTACTATGGCTACACCTTC.

The rearrangement links TRBV27 to TRBJ2-7, with 14 bases identical to TRBD2. This CDR3 spans 15 amino acids. Trimming at V came to 7 bases and at J to 2 bases, leaving 4 bases not matched to a gene. CDR1 and CDR2 (germline): MNHEY, SMNVEV (reference sequence). The CDR3 nucleotides are TGTGCCAGCATCGGGGGACTAGCGGGAGCCTACGAGCAGTACTTC. Amino acid sequence: CASIGGLAGAYEQYF.

J is TRBJ2-7 and V is TRBV4-3; a possible D gene is TRBD2 (6 bases). This CDR3 is built from 15 residues. V lost 1 base, J lost 2 bases, and 12 bases lay in between. The germline V gene has CDR1 LGHNA and CDR2 YSLEER. CDR3 protein: CASSQGVTGAYEQYF. CDR3 sequence (DNA): TGCGCCAGCAGCCAAGGAGTTACGGGGGCCTACGAGCAGTACTTC.

The chain is built from TRBV9 and TRBJ1-2; no firm D call. Trimming took 4 bases from V and 7 from J, leaving 8 bases between them. The CDR3 has 11 residues. Germline V gene data show CDR1 as SGDLS and CDR2 as YYNGEE. CDR3 amino acids: CASSSDFGYTF. DNA for the CDR3: TGTGCCAGCAGCTCTGACTTTGGCTACACCTTC.

This clone has just a few counts. The chain is built from TRBV19 and TRBJ1-1, with 8 positions matching TRBD1. The junction had 4 bases not matched to a gene; V was cut back by 4 bases and J by 0 bases. The germline gives CDR1 LNHDA, CDR2 SQIVND (reference sequence). The CDR3 has 15 residues. The CDR3 region is CASSTPGQVNTEAFF. The CDR3 DNA reads as TGTGCCAGTAGTACTCCGGGACAGGTGAACACTGAAGCTTTCTTT.

The chain uses TRBV27 and TRBJ2-5, with D unresolved. Trimming pared 2 bases from V and 1 base from J, leaving 11 bases between. Germline assignment: CDR1 MNHEY and CDR2 SMNVEV (reference sequence). The CDR3 runs 15 residues. The CDR3 here is CASSLKVSLQETQYF. CDR3 DNA sequence: TGTGCCAGCAGTTTAAAAGTTTCCCTCCAAGAGACCCAGTACTTC.

In its sample, this clone was seen a few times. The gene calls are TRBV29-1 and TRBJ1-1; possibly TRBD1 for D (5 bases). The germline CDR1 and CDR2 sequences are SQVTM and ANQGSEA. The CDR3 contains 13 residues. V lost 2 bases and J lost 4, with 11 bases in between. The CDR3 here is CSVEWGSGTEAFF. CDR3 coding DNA: TGCAGCGTTGAATGGGGGAGTGGCACTGAAGCTTTCTTT.

The CDR3 nucleotides read TGTGCCAGCAGCCTGGGTCCCGTGGGCAATCAGCCCCAGCATTTT. It encodes CASSLGPVGNQPQHF. The chain links TRBV6-5 to TRBJ1-5; D remains unclear. Trimming took 6 bases from V and 2 from J, leaving 14 bases between them. CDR3 length: 15 amino acids. In germline, CDR1 is MNHEY, CDR2 SVGAGI.